This T cell receptor (beta chain) was captured by sequencing in a study of T cell repertoires in cytomegalovirus infection. Overall study: CMV infection plus the matching HLA type was flagged by public TCR beta signatures.

V dropped 1 base and J dropped 2 bases, with 9 bases sitting between them. The CDR3 has 15 amino acids. Germline-derived CDR1 and CDR2 are SGHDN and FVKESK. TCRdb redid the calling of the reads with MiXCR, one entry per CDR3 protein. The table records about 230,000 distinct CDR3 sequences, 22% of them present only once. The receptor was isolated from a human donor in good health (CMV status not recorded). Some clones in this sample may be carry-over from other donors' samples. The chain links TRBV14 to TRBJ2-1; D is unclear. Sequencing was performed on CD8+ T cells from PBMCs. The CDR3 DNA sequence: TGTGCCAGCAGCCAAGGACGTTTCCCCTACAATGAGCAGTTCTTC. This sequence encodes CASSQGRFPYNEQFF.